This T cell receptor beta chain was profiled in a study of T cell responses to AZD1222 COVID-19 vaccine. The study, taken as a whole, reports: Among spike-specific TCRs, nearly half reportedly target unmutated variant regions. Along spike, vaccine-associated CD4 TCRs were found throughout, with dominance at 160-218 and 743-854. Females made up more of the donors, who were largely white British, and clonal diversity may have come out too low. Recipients of two AZD1222 doses showed rising Spike-specific TCR breadth and depth.

Trimming pared 6 bases from V and 3 bases from J, leaving 5 bases between. CDR3 length: 12 residues. Per germline, CDR1 LNHDA and CDR2 SQIVND (reference sequence). Assay used: immunoSEQ multiplex PCR; TCRdb lists only in-frame clones, some missing. The sample consists of some 140,000 clones, approximately 91% of them appearing once. With regard to this clone: Its antigen remains unidentified.

The J gene is TRBJ1-4, the V gene TRBV19, with D tentatively TRBD1 (5 bases). This sequence originates from an adult in good health. Sequences were derived from peripheral blood, sampled on day 0 of AZD1222 vaccination. The CDR3 protein is CASRGANEKLFF. As DNA, the CDR3 is TGTGCCAGTAGGGGGGCTAATGAAAAACTGTTTTTT. Complete variable domain (other parts from reference TRBV19 and TRBJ1-4): DGGITQSPKYLFRKEGQNVTLSCEQNLNHDAMYWYRQDPGQGLRLIYYSQIVNDFQKGDIAEGYSVSREKKESFPLTVTSAQKNPTAFYLCASRGANEKLFFGSGTQLSVL.